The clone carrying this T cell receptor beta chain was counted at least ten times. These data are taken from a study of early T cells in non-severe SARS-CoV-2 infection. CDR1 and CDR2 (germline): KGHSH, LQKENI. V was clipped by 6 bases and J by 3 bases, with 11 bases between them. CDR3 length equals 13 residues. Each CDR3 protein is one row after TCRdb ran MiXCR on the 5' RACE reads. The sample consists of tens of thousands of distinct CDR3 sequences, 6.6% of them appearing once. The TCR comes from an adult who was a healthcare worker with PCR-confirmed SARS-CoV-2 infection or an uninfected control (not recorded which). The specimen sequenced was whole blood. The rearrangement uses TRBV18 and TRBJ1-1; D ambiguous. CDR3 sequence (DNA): TGTGCCAGCTCCGCTATGGGTGACACTGAAGCTTTCTTT. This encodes CASSAMGDTEAFF.